Reported below is one T cell receptor beta chain. Antigen: not known. The data were taken from a study of identical twins. This CDR3 comprises 18 residues. Trimming left V 5 bases short and J 0 bases short, with 17 bases between. Germline values: CDR1 SGHAT, CDR2 FQDESV (reference sequence). After template switching added a universal primer site, the resulting cDNA carried unique molecular identifiers. TCRdb passed the 5' RACE reads through MiXCR, listing each CDR3 protein once. The sample consists of fewer than 250,000 distinct CDR3 sequences, around 7.6% of them appearing once. In every case, the donor was a healthy Caucasian. Study-wide results and caveats: A lower insertion count was a feature of abundant cord blood beta clonotypes, with no such feature in memory repertoires. The study found weaker excess twin sharing in beta out-of-frame sequences.

The same sample was also studied in work on yellow fever vaccine responses in identical twins.

The gene calls are TRBV11-1 and TRBJ2-6; maybe TRBD1 (6 bases). Sequencing used CD8+ T cells sorted from blood. The sequence was collected from a woman aged 18-29 years in good health. As DNA, the CDR3 is TGTGCCAGCAGCCAACGGACAGTCATCTCCTCTGGGGCCAACGTCCTGACTTTC. It codes for CASSQRTVISSGANVLTF.